There are many counts of the clone carrying this T cell receptor (beta chain). Germline V gene data show CDR1 as SGHRS and CDR2 as YFSETQ. V gave up 4 bases and J gave up 10 bases, with 12 bases separating them. This CDR3 is built from 13 residues. These data originate in a study of T-cell memory formation after mild COVID-19. 5'RACE primed from the constant segment yielded TCR alpha and TCR beta cDNA libraries bearing sample barcodes and UMIs. TCRdb called the 5' RACE reads again in MiXCR, with one record for every CDR3 protein. Of 350,000 or so distinct CDR3 sequences listed, approximately 13% are singletons.

The chain uses TRBV5-1 and TRBJ1-6; D gene uncertain. The specimen sequenced was PBMCs or a T cell subset sorted from them (not recorded which). This clonotype was obtained from a man aged 18-30 years who had mild COVID-19 (a few samples of this study predate the infection). Cell type and time point are not known. CDR3 region: CASSLDLGSPLHF. In nucleotides, the CDR3 is TGCGCCAGCAGCCTCGACTTGGGGTCACCCCTCCACTTT.